Included here is one T cell receptor (beta chain) sequence, with context. Its antigen is not identified. Trimming took off 0 bases at V and 2 bases at J, with 7 bases between the two ends. CDR1 is GTSNPN, CDR2 SVGIG, per germline (reference sequence). The CDR3 runs 14 residues. These data belong to a study of cytomegalovirus exposure and HLA in healthy donors. Regarding the study as a whole: Highly shared sequence variants in one cluster were likely a sequencing artifact. An analysis done earlier found most TCR beta V segments productive about 87% or about 30% of the time. A missense DCLRE1C variant was associated with V- and J-gene trimming of TCR beta chains in a later analysis, and an independent cohort replicated the association. It was reportedly the case that the classifier diagnosed cytomegalovirus status with high specificity and sensitivity.

60 Vbeta and 13 Jbeta primers were used in PCR. Measured with immunoSEQ multiplex PCR; TCRdb has only the in-frame clones, and not every one. The sample shows approximately 160,000 clones, approximately 80% of them seen only once. The receptor comes from a man younger than 30 in good health and CMV-seronegative. The sequenced material came from PBMCs. V gene TRBV30 combines with J gene TRBJ2-2, with no clear D. The CDR3 spells CAWSVEVNTGELFF. The DNA of the CDR3 is TGTGCCTGGAGTGTAGAGGTAAACACCGGGGAGCTGTTTTTT.